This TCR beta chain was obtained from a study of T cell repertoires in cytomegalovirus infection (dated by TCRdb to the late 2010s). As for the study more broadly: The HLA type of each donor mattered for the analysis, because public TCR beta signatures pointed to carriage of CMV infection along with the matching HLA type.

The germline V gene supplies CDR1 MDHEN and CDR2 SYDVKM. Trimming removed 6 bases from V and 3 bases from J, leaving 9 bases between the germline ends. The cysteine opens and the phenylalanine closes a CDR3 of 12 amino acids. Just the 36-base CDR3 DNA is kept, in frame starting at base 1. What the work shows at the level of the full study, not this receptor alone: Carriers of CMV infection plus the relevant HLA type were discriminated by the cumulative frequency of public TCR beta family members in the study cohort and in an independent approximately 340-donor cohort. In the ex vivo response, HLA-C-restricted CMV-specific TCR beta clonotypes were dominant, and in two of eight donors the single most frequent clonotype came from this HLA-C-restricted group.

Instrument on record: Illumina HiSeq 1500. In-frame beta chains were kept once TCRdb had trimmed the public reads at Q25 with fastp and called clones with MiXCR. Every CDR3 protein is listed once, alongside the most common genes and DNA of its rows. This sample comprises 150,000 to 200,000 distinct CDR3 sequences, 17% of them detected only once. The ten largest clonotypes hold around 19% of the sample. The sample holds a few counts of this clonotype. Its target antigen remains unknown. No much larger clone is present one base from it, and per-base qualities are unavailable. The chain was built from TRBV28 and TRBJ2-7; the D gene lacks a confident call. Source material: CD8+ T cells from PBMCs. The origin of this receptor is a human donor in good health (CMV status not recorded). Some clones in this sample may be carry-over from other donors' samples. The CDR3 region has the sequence CASSSKVYEQYF. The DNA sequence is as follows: TGTGCCAGCAGCTCCAAGGTCTACGAGCAGTACTTC.